These 25 T cell receptor beta chains originate from one sample sequenced in a study of blood T cell repertoires in COVID-19. Data came from immunoSEQ multiplex PCR; TCRdb stores just in-frame clones and leaves some out. The data hold about 280,000 clones, with approximately 86% observed a single time. Specimen: peripheral blood. These receptor sequences come from a woman between 65 and 79 years old with COVID-19, enrolled during active disease.

CDR3 residues: CASSPRGNTEAFF. In nucleotides, the CDR3 is TGTGCCAGCAGCCCTAGGGGAAACACTGAAGCTTTCTTT. The gene calls are TRBV7-2 and TRBJ1-1, with D possibly being TRBD1 (5 bases). Deletions cut 5 bases from V and 2 bases from J, with 9 bases between. The germline V gene encodes CDR1 SGHTA and CDR2 FQGNSA. This CDR3 region has 13 residues.

The chain couples TRBV18 to TRBJ1-1; 7 bases are shared with TRBD1. Germline V lookup: CDR1 KGHSH, CDR2 LQKENI. V was pared by 3 bases and J by 0 bases, with 13 bases of the junction left unmatched. This CDR3 spans 18 amino acids. CDR3 protein: CASSPYLRDSPMNTEAFF. CDR3 nucleotide sequence: TGTGCCAGCTCACCTTACCTCCGGGACAGTCCAATGAACACTGAAGCTTTCTTT.

The CDR3 nucleotides read TGTGCCAGCAGCTTAGGGGGTAGCGGGGGAGACGAGCAGTACTTC. Translating gives CASSLGGSGGDEQYF. This sequence joins TRBV11-2 and TRBJ2-7; TRBD2 matches at 9 bases. This CDR3 comprises 15 residues. Germline lookup yields CDR1 SGHAT and CDR2 FQNNGV. V was clipped by 1 base and J by 5 bases; unmatched bases: 6.

The V call is TRBV27, the J call TRBJ1-5; a possible D gene is TRBD1 (6 bases). Germline V CDR1 and CDR2: MNHEY, SMNVEV (reference sequence). The CDR3 totals 14 residues. Trimming pared 4 bases from V and 3 bases from J, leaving 10 bases between. The CDR3 loop reads CASSSTGTNQPQHF. Written as DNA, the CDR3 is TGTGCCAGCAGTTCAACAGGGACCAATCAGCCCCAGCATTTT.

This clone has more than one count but fewer than ten. V and J are TRBV7-2 and TRBJ2-3; 11 bases agree with TRBD2. V gave up 5 bases and J gave up 1 base; unmatched junction bases: 2. CDR1 is SGHTA, CDR2 FQGNSA, per germline. This CDR3 has 15 amino acids. DNA for the CDR3: TGTGCCAGCAGCACGACTAGCGGGGGCACAGATACGCAGTATTTT. This encodes CASSTTSGGTDTQYF.

The chain links TRBV10-3 to TRBJ1-2, with a possible D match to TRBD1 (6 bases). The germline V gene has CDR1 ENHRY and CDR2 SYGVKD. The CDR3 is made up of 12 amino acids. V dropped 4 bases and J dropped 7 bases, with 10 bases sitting between them. The CDR3 here is CAISGTVPGYTF. CDR3 nucleotide sequence: TGTGCCATCAGTGGGACAGTTCCTGGCTACACCTTC.

The chain joins TRBV5-1 to TRBJ2-2, with TRBD1 matching over 10 bases. The CDR3 totals 16 residues. Losses at the gene ends were 0 bases for V and 4 bases for J; bases not matched to a gene: 3. The germline V gene encodes CDR1 SGHRS and CDR2 YFSETQ. This chain's CDR3 is CASSLGDRGITGELFF. CDR3 DNA sequence: TGCGCCAGCAGCTTGGGGGACAGGGGTATCACCGGGGAGCTGTTTTTT. The entire variable domain, with the rest obtained from reference TRBV5-1 and TRBJ2-2, is as follows: KAGVTQTPRYLIKTRGQQVTLSCSPISGHRSVSWYQQTPGQGLQFLFEYFSETQRNKGNFPGRFSGRQFSNSRSEMNVSTLELGDSALYLCASSLGDRGITGELFFGEGSRLTVL.

The chain combines TRBV3-1 (or the pseudogene TRBV3-2) with TRBJ2-1, with a weak D call TRBD2 (6 bases). The CDR3 consists of 15 residues. The germline V gene has CDR1 LGHDT and CDR2 YNNKEL (reference sequence). The germline V and J ends were trimmed by 5 bases and 7 bases, with 18 bases remaining between them. This chain's CDR3 is CASSVRTRLGNEQFF. Written as DNA, the CDR3 is TGTGCCAGCAGCGTCCGGACCAGACTAGGGAATGAGCAGTTCTTC.

The gene calls are TRBV4-1 and TRBJ2-3; 7 bases fit TRBD2. The V gene end was trimmed by 4 bases and the J gene end by 5 bases; junction bases not matched to a gene: 6. Looked up from germline, CDR1 is MGHRA and CDR2 is YSYEKL. There are 14 residues in the CDR3. In DNA, the CDR3 is TGCGCCAGCAGCCGCCAGACTAGCTTAGATACGCAGTATTTT. As protein: CASSRQTSLDTQYF.

This chain links TRBV3-1 (or the pseudogene TRBV3-2) with TRBJ2-5, with 9 bases that match TRBD2. Trimming cost V 3 bases and J 3 bases; bases outside gene matches: 8. CDR1 and CDR2 (germline): LGHDT, YNNKEL (reference sequence). The CDR3 runs to 16 residues. CDR3 amino acids: CASSHWASGAKETQYF. The CDR3 region has the DNA TGTGCCAGCAGCCATTGGGCTAGCGGGGCAAAAGAGACCCAGTACTTC.

The chain is built from TRBV28 and TRBJ2-1, with a weak D call TRBD1 (6 bases). Germline V CDR1 and CDR2: MDHEN, SYDVKM. Deletions cut 7 bases from V and 9 bases from J, with 16 bases between. CDR3 length: 13 residues. The CDR3 region has the DNA TGTGCCAGCAAAGTACAGGGTATAGGTGAGCAGTTCTTC. Amino acids: CASKVQGIGEQFF.

CDR3 sequence reads: CATGASGGQTDTQYF. In DNA, the CDR3 is TGTGCCACCGGGGCTAGTGGGGGACAAACAGATACGCAGTATTTT. The chain has TRBV7-2 and TRBJ2-3; D is perhaps TRBD1 (6 bases). The CDR3 contains 15 residues. Germline CDR1 reads SGHTA; CDR2 reads FQGNSA. Deletions cut 10 bases from V and 3 bases from J, with 20 bases between.

J is TRBJ2-1 and V is TRBV25-1; 11 bases line up with TRBD1. Germline CDR1 and CDR2: MGHDK and SYGVNS. This CDR3 comprises 14 residues. Trimming took 6 bases from V and 7 from J; bases not matched to a gene: 5. CDR3 protein: CASSRGQGGNEQFF. As DNA, the CDR3 is TGTGCCAGCAGCCGGGGACAGGGGGGGAATGAGCAGTTCTTC.

The V call is TRBV7-6, the J call TRBJ2-1; 12 bases map to TRBD1. Germline-derived CDR1 and CDR2 are SGHVS and FNYEAQ. The CDR3 runs to 19 residues. The trim removed 5 bases at V and 0 bases at J, leaving 11 bases unmatched. This chain's CDR3 is CASSAFRDRGLSSYNEQFF. In DNA form, the CDR3 reads TGTGCCAGCAGCGCATTCCGGGACAGGGGGCTCAGCTCCTACAATGAGCAGTTCTTC.

This clone was recorded once. The V and J genes are TRBV6-5 and TRBJ1-4; 7 bases match TRBD1. The CDR3 totals 14 residues. The trim removed 7 bases at V and 2 bases at J, leaving 4 bases unmatched. CDR1 and CDR2 (germline): MNHEY, SVGAGI. The CDR3 sequence: CASNPGQTNEKLFF. CDR3 bases: TGTGCCAGCAACCCGGGACAGACTAATGAAAAACTGTTTTTT.

This sequence joins TRBV29-1 and TRBJ2-7, with TRBD1 matching over 8 bases. Germline-derived CDR1 and CDR2 are SQVTM and ANQGSEA. J gave up 5 bases and V 7 bases, and 16 bases lay outside the gene matches. CDR3 length: 15 amino acids. The CDR3 nucleotides read TGCAGCGCCGCCGGGACAGGAAGAGGCAGCCACGAGCAGTACTTC. Its translation: CSAAGTGRGSHEQYF.

The J gene is TRBJ1-5, the V gene TRBV18, with D possibly TRBD1 on 6 matching bases. Germline V gives CDR1 KGHSH, CDR2 LQKENI. V was cut by 0 bases and J by 0 bases, with 12 bases left in between. The CDR3 sequence is 17 residues long. Here the CDR3 DNA reads TGTGCCAGCTCACCACCAGGGGGGGGATATAGCAATCAGCCCCAGCATTTT. Protein sequence: CASSPPGGGYSNQPQHF.

This clone was detected a few times. The chain recombines TRBV6-5 with TRBJ1-6; 11 positions match TRBD1. V trimming: 6 bases; J trimming: 10 bases; junction bases outside the gene matches: 2. Germline-derived CDR1 and CDR2 are MNHEY and SVGAGI. This CDR3 has 13 amino acids. Here the CDR3 DNA reads TGTGCCAGCAGGGGACAGGGGGTCTCACCCCTCCACTTT. Translated, it gives CASRGQGVSPLHF.

The chain combines TRBV5-1 with TRBJ1-4, with D possibly being TRBD1 (5 bases). The CDR3 consists of 15 residues. Per germline, CDR1 SGHRS and CDR2 YFSETQ. V lost 2 bases, J lost 3 bases, and 11 bases lay in between. CDR3 sequence: CASSFQGSANEKLFF. CDR3 sequence (DNA): TGCGCCAGCAGCTTCCAGGGATCGGCTAATGAAAAACTGTTTTTT.

For this clone: The sample contains more than one DNA sequence encoding this CDR3. The genes are TRBV18 and TRBJ2-1; the match to TRBD2 covers 7 bases. The V and J ends lost 6 bases and 4 bases, in that order; junction bases with no gene match: 9. CDR3 length: 15 amino acids. The V gene's germline CDR1 is KGHSH and CDR2 LQKENI. The CDR3 DNA is TGTGCCAGCTCCCCGGGGCGGGGGAGTTACAATGAGCAGTTCTTC. Translated: CASSPGRGSYNEQFF. Supplemented by reference TRBV18 and TRBJ2-1, the full variable domain reads NAGVMQNPRHLVRRRGQEARLRCSPMKGHSHVYWYRQLPEEGLKFMVYLQKENIIDESGMPKERFSAEFPKEGPSILRIQQVVRGDSAAYFCASSPGRGSYNEQFFGPGTRLTVL.

This rearrangement joins TRBV27 to TRBJ2-7; no firm D call. The CDR3 spans 13 residues. Trimming removed 3 bases at V and 2 bases at J, with 8 bases between. The V gene's germline CDR1 is MNHEY and CDR2 SMNVEV (reference sequence). The CDR3 loop reads CASSFSAAYEQYF. The DNA for the CDR3 is TGTGCCAGCAGTTTTTCGGCGGCCTACGAGCAGTACTTC.

J is TRBJ1-6 and V is TRBV19; TRBD1 matches 9 bases. Losses at the gene ends were 7 bases for V and 8 bases for J; bases not matched to a gene: 6. The CDR3 spans 14 residues. The V gene's germline CDR1 is LNHDA and CDR2 SQIVND (reference sequence). The CDR3 is CASTLQGAYSPLHF. CDR3 coding DNA: TGTGCCAGTACCTTACAGGGGGCATATTCACCCCTCCACTTT.

The chain joins TRBV3-1 (or the pseudogene TRBV3-2) to TRBJ2-4, with 10 nucleotides matching TRBD2. This CDR3 comprises 17 residues. Germline assignment: CDR1 LGHDT and CDR2 YNNKEL (reference sequence). The ends lost 2 bases at V and 1 base at J; junction bases unmatched: 5. The DNA for the CDR3 is TGTGCCAGCAGCCAACTAGCGGGGGCCGGGGCCAAAAACATTCAGTACTTC. As protein: CASSQLAGAGAKNIQYF.

The V call is TRBV9, the J call TRBJ2-7; no definite D call. Germline V CDR1 and CDR2: SGDLS, YYNGEE. V was shortened by 3 bases and J by 3 bases, with 4 bases between the two germline ends. The CDR3 sequence is 11 residues long. The CDR3 loop reads CASSANYEQYF. The CDR3 coding sequence is TGTGCCAGCAGCGCCAACTACGAGCAGTACTTC. The full variable domain, completed using reference TRBV9 and TRBJ2-7, is DSGVTQTPKHLITATGQRVTLRCSPRSGDLSVYWYQQSLDQGLQFLIQYYNGEERAKGNILERFSAQQFPDLHSELNLSSLELGDSALYFCASSANYEQYFGPGTRLTVT.

The chain recombines TRBV7-9 with TRBJ2-1; the match to TRBD2 covers 8 bases. J was trimmed by 1 base and V by 7 bases; bases with no gene match: 6. Germline V CDR1 and CDR2: SEHNR, FQNEAQ (reference sequence). CDR3 size: 15 residues. Written as DNA, the CDR3 is TGTGCCAGCAAAGACGGGGGGGCGTCCTACAATGAGCAGTTCTTC. The encoded protein is CASKDGGASYNEQFF.